The next 31 T cell receptor beta chains were all read from a single sample in a study of shared clonotypes between healthy human individuals. Produced via immunoSEQ multiplex PCR; TCRdb's table is partial and in-frame only. This table holds about 460,000 clones, roughly four fifths found once. The specimen sequenced was PBMCs. The receptors were gathered from a woman aged 40 to 49 in good health. Some clones in this sample may be carry-over from other donors' samples.

This chain uses TRBV2 with TRBJ2-2, with 10 bases that match TRBD1. Germline-derived CDR1 and CDR2 are SNHLY and FYNNEI. This CDR3 region has 16 residues. V gave up 4 bases and J gave up 5 bases; unmatched junction bases: 7. The CDR3 nucleotides read TGTGCCAGCAGTGGGACAGGGGGTTCGGGAACCGGGGAGCTGTTTTTT. Its translation is CASSGTGGSGTGELFF. Using reference TRBV2 and TRBJ2-2 for the parts outside the CDR3, the full variable domain is EPEVTQTPSHQVTQMGQEVILRCVPISNHLYFYWYRQILGQKVEFLVSFYNNEISEKSEIFDDQFSVERPDGSNFTLKIRSTKLEDSAMYFCASSGTGGSGTGELFFGEGSRLTVL.

The chain is built from TRBV18 and TRBJ1-1, with D unclear. With 7 bases removed from V and 1 base from J, the gap between germline ends came to 7 bases. The germline CDR1 and CDR2 sequences are KGHSH and LQKENI. This CDR3 is built from 12 residues. CDR3 nucleotide sequence: TGTGCCAGCTTGACACGGAACACTGAAGCTTTCTTT. Its protein product is CASLTRNTEAFF.

The V and J genes are TRBV6-1 and TRBJ1-1; 11 bases line up with TRBD1. The CDR3 consists of 16 residues. V was pared by 4 bases and J by 6 bases, with 10 bases of the junction left unmatched. Germline assignment: CDR1 MNHNS and CDR2 SASEGT. CDR3 DNA sequence: TGTGCCAGCAGTGCCCGCCGGGGGGGACAGGGGGCTGAAGCTTTCTTT. Encoded protein: CASSARRGGQGAEAFF.

To note about this clone: A far larger clone is off by one base, so a read error is likely. This sample also contains other DNA sequences that code for the same CDR3. This chain uses TRBV30 with TRBJ1-1, with D possibly matching TRBD1 (6 bases). The V end was cut by 8 bases, the J end by 7 bases, with 23 bases between. The germline V gene has CDR1 GTSNPN and CDR2 SVGIG (reference sequence). The CDR3 consists of 14 residues. CDR3 protein: CAAGQRGGTNEAFF. Here the CDR3 DNA reads TGTGCCGCGGGACAAAGGGGGGGGACTAATGAAGCTTTCTTT. The full variable domain, in which reference TRBV30 and TRBJ1-1 provide the parts outside the CDR3, is SQTIHQWPATLVQPVGSPLSLECTVEGTSNPNLYWYRQAAGRGLQLLFYSVGIGQISSEVPQNLSASRPQDRQFILSSKKLLLSDSGFYLCAAGQRGGTNEAFFGQGTRLTVV.

The chain has TRBV5-1 and TRBJ2-1; TRBD2 agrees at 11 bases. Losses at the gene ends were 3 bases for V and 4 bases for J; bases not matched to a gene: 6. From germline, CDR1 is SGHRS and CDR2 YFSETQ. The CDR3 has 16 residues. CDR3 coding DNA: TGCGCCAGCAGCTCGGGACTAGCGGAACTGTACAATGAGCAGTTCTTC. This encodes CASSSGLAELYNEQFF.

V gene TRBV4-2 combines with J gene TRBJ1-1; no clear D. Trimming stripped 2 bases from V and 4 bases from J, with 11 bases between. The CDR3 is made up of 14 amino acids. The germline CDR1 and CDR2 sequences are LGHNA and YNFKEQ. In nucleotides, the CDR3 is TGTGCCAGCAGCCAACACCCCCGGGGCACTGAAGCTTTCTTT. Translated, it gives CASSQHPRGTEAFF.

CDR3 in DNA: TGTGCCAGCAGTGAAAGAGGGGGGAACACTGAAGCTTTCTTT. Its protein is CASSERGGNTEAFF. The genes are TRBV2 and TRBJ1-1; possible D gene TRBD1, 6 bases. V gave up 2 bases and J gave up 1 base, with 8 bases separating them. CDR1 is SNHLY and CDR2 is FYNNEI in the germline V gene. The CDR3 has 14 amino acids.

This chain joins TRBV15 and TRBJ2-6; 7 bases map to TRBD1. This CDR3 contains 18 residues. Per germline, CDR1 LNHNV and CDR2 YYDKDF (reference sequence). The junction had 11 bases not matched to a gene; V was cut back by 5 bases and J by 1 base. CDR3 coding DNA: TGTGCCACCAGCGCATCGGGACAGTGGGGGTCTGGGGCCAACGTCCTGACTTTC. It codes for CATSASGQWGSGANVLTF.

The chain couples TRBV5-6 to TRBJ1-5, with D maybe TRBD1 (6 bases). Germline V lookup: CDR1 SGHDT, CDR2 YYEEEE. There are 15 residues in the CDR3. Trimming pared 6 bases from V and 1 base from J, leaving 14 bases between. CDR3 loop: CASTTFGQSNQPQHF. The CDR3 bases are TGTGCCAGCACCACCTTCGGACAGAGCAATCAGCCCCAGCATTTT.

This clone was detected only a few times. This likely stems from a read error, as it lies one base from a far larger clone. The same CDR3 is also encoded by other DNA sequences in this sample. This chain links TRBV29-1 with TRBJ1-1, with 8 bases lining up with TRBD1. The CDR3 spans 13 residues. Germline V CDR1 and CDR2: SQVTM, ANQGSEA. The junction had 9 bases not matched to a gene; V was cut back by 4 bases and J by 8 bases. The DNA of the CDR3 is TGCAGCGTTGGACAGGGGTTAGGCACCGAAGCTTTCTTT. Its translation: CSVGQGLGTEAFF.

The chain is built from TRBV27 and TRBJ2-2; tentatively, D is TRBD2 (6 bases). This CDR3 has 12 residues. Germline values: CDR1 MNHEY, CDR2 SMNVEV (reference sequence). V lost 4 bases and J lost 6, with 6 bases in between. The CDR3 loop is CASSSSAGELFF. CDR3 nucleotide sequence: TGTGCCAGCAGTTCTAGCGCCGGGGAGCTGTTTTTT.

In regard to this clone: Its ends do not fully match the called genes, so a read error is possible. Other nucleotide sequences in the sample specify the same CDR3. The chain has TRBV5-4 and TRBJ2-3; no firm D call. This CDR3 region has 11 residues. Germline CDR1 reads SGHNT; CDR2 reads YYREEE (reference sequence). The CDR3, as DNA: TGTGCCAGCAGCTTGTTAGATACGCAGTACTTT. Its protein is CASSLLDTQYF.

The CDR3 bases are TGTGCCAGTAGTCAATCCCCGGACTTCTCCTACGAGCAGTACTTC. It codes for CASSQSPDFSYEQYF. This chain uses TRBV19 with TRBJ2-7; tentatively, D is TRBD2 (5 bases). The germline gives CDR1 LNHDA, CDR2 SQIVND (reference sequence). The CDR3 spans 15 residues. V shed 5 bases and J shed 0 bases, with 14 bases lying between them.

The V call is TRBV5-6, the J call TRBJ1-2, with D hard to call. CDR3 size: 15 residues. Germline V gives CDR1 SGHDT, CDR2 YYEEEE. V lost 1 base and J lost 2, with 12 bases in between. The chain's CDR3 is CASSLSRRRNYGYTF. The CDR3 DNA follows: TGTGCCAGCAGCTTGAGTCGCAGAAGGAACTATGGCTACACCTTC.

The rearrangement uses TRBV19 and TRBJ2-2, with TRBD1 identical over 7 bases. The CDR3 length is 15 residues. CDR1 and CDR2 (germline): LNHDA, SQIVND (reference sequence). V lost 2 bases and J lost 1; bases outside the gene matches: 1. CDR3 in amino acids: CASSINRGNTGELFF. Here the CDR3 DNA reads TGTGCCAGTAGTATAAACAGGGGGAACACCGGGGAGCTGTTTTTT.

On this clone: This sequence is one base from a far larger clone and is likely a read error. Other DNA sequences in the sample encode the same CDR3. The chain recombines TRBV20-1 with TRBJ2-7; a possible D gene is TRBD1 (5 bases). The CDR3 runs to 11 residues. V lost 3 bases, J lost 3 bases, and 6 bases lay in between. From germline, CDR1 is DFQATT and CDR2 SNEGSKA (reference sequence). CDR3 in DNA: TGCAGTGCTAGGGACAACTACGAGCAGTACTTC. Its protein product is CSARDNYEQYF.

This rearrangement joins TRBV10-3 to TRBJ2-2, with 8 bases matching TRBD1. Trimming at V came to 4 bases and at J to 4 bases, leaving 14 bases not matched to a gene. The CDR3 contains 18 residues. The germline V gene has CDR1 ENHRY and CDR2 SYGVKD. CDR3 residues: CAISAGGSRGSGTGELFF. DNA for the CDR3: TGTGCCATCAGTGCAGGGGGCAGTAGAGGGTCTGGCACCGGGGAGCTGTTTTTT.

This sequence joins TRBV7-2 and TRBJ2-3; no clear D. V gave up 5 bases and J gave up 0 bases, with 21 bases separating them. Germline CDR1 SGHTA, CDR2 FQGNSA. The CDR3 sequence is 18 residues long. The DNA for the CDR3 is TGTGCCAGCAGCCCCCAGGCGAGTATGCGGATTAGCACAGATACGCAGTATTTT. Translating gives CASSPQASMRISTDTQYF.

CDR3 in amino acids: CASSLASHPTTDTQYF. The CDR3, as DNA: TGTGCCAGCAGCTTAGCCTCTCACCCTACCACAGATACGCAGTATTTT. This chain links TRBV11-3 with TRBJ2-3, with no clear D. This CDR3 contains 16 residues. Germline lookup yields CDR1 SGHNT and CDR2 YENEEA. V lost 1 base to trimming and J lost 2 bases, with 13 bases between them.

This rearrangement joins TRBV28 to TRBJ1-4; 10 nucleotides agree with TRBD1. J was trimmed by 7 bases and V by 3 bases; bases with no gene match: 5. The CDR3 consists of 15 residues. CDR1 and CDR2 from the germline V gene are MDHEN and SYDVKM. The CDR3 here is CASSFQTGGVEKLFF. Written as DNA, the CDR3 is TGTGCCAGCAGTTTCCAGACAGGGGGCGTTGAAAAACTGTTTTTT.

This chain uses TRBV28 with TRBJ2-7; tentative D call: TRBD2 (5 bases). Per the germline V gene, CDR1 is MDHEN and CDR2 is SYDVKM. The CDR3 consists of 13 residues. Trimming cost V 7 bases and J 0 bases, with 10 bases left between them. The CDR3, as DNA: TGTGCCAGCAAGAGGACTGGCTCCTACGAGCAGTACTTC. Protein: CASKRTGSYEQYF.

V is TRBV27 and J is TRBJ1-2; 9 bases map to TRBD1. The length of the CDR3 is 14 residues. Trimming removed 6 bases from V and 7 bases from J; junction bases left unmatched: 9. Germline CDR1 MNHEY, CDR2 SMNVEV (reference sequence). The CDR3 region is CASSPFTGGGGYTF. The CDR3 DNA sequence: TGTGCCAGCAGCCCATTCACAGGGGGCGGTGGCTACACCTTC.

This clone was seen a handful of times. The CDR3, as DNA: TGTGCCAGCAGCCCCTCGGACACAGGTGCTACTGAAGCTTTCTTT. Amino acid sequence: CASSPSDTGATEAFF. The chain joins TRBV6-1 to TRBJ1-1, with D perhaps matching TRBD1 (5 bases). The V gene's germline CDR1 is MNHNS and CDR2 SASEGT. The V end lost 6 bases, the J end lost 5 bases, and 19 bases lay between the germline ends. CDR3 length equals 15 residues.

The chain links TRBV5-1 to TRBJ2-7, with 10 bases identical to TRBD1. From germline, CDR1 is SGHRS and CDR2 YFSETQ. There are 14 residues in the CDR3. V was pared by 5 bases and J by 2 bases, with 4 bases of the junction left unmatched. DNA for the CDR3: TGCGCCAGCAGGCCGGGACAGGGGACCTACGAGCAGTACTTC. It codes for CASRPGQGTYEQYF.

This clone was seen just once. A read error is likely, as this CDR3 ends without the conserved phenylalanine or tryptophan. CDR3 region: CASSPRQANSPLHL. In nucleotides, the CDR3 is TGTGCCAGCAGCCCCAGACAGGCAAATTCACCCCTCCACCTT. The chain recombines TRBV7-2 with TRBJ1-6, with D possibly being TRBD1 (6 bases). Germline assignment: CDR1 SGHTA and CDR2 FQGNSA. The CDR3 runs to 14 residues. V gave up 5 bases and J gave up 7 bases, with 12 bases separating them.

This chain connects TRBV5-1 to TRBJ2-1; 8 bases match TRBD1. The V gene's germline CDR1 is SGHRS and CDR2 YFSETQ. This CDR3 is 15 amino acids long. V shed 0 bases and J 12 bases; nucleotides not matched to a gene: 11. Here the CDR3 DNA reads TGCGCCAGCAGCTTGGCCGGGAGACAGGGGACTGGGCAGTTCTTC. It encodes CASSLAGRQGTGQFF. Using reference TRBV5-1 and TRBJ2-1 for the parts outside the CDR3, the full variable domain is KAGVTQTPRYLIKTRGQQVTLSCSPISGHRSVSWYQQTPGQGLQFLFEYFSETQRNKGNFPGRFSGRQFSNSRSEMNVSTLELGDSALYLCASSLAGRQGTGQFFGPGTRLTVL.

The chain couples TRBV28 to TRBJ1-1, with 8 bases lining up with TRBD1. After removal of 5 bases from V and 3 bases from J, the junction contained 5 bases not matched to a gene. The CDR3 is 14 amino acids. Per germline, CDR1 MDHEN and CDR2 SYDVKM. The CDR3 here is CASSADRGYTEAFF. The DNA for the CDR3 is TGTGCCAGCAGTGCCGACAGGGGCTACACTGAAGCTTTCTTT.

About this clone: This likely stems from a read error, as it lies one base from a far larger clone. The rearrangement uses TRBV28 and TRBJ2-4; D possibly corresponds to TRBD1 (6 bases). The CDR3 runs 16 residues. Germline lookup yields CDR1 MDHEN and CDR2 SYDVKM. CDR3 residues: CASSPDRPLAKNIRYF. In nucleotides, the CDR3 is TGTGCCAGCAGCCCGGACAGACCCCTAGCCAAAAACATTCGGTACTTC.

This clone was counted a few times. Here the CDR3 reads CASVPHGRTTNTEAFF. The DNA for the CDR3 is TGTGCTAGTGTCCCCCACGGACGAACCACGAACACTGAAGCTTTCTTT. The rearrangement joins TRBV12-5 to TRBJ1-1; D gene unclear. This CDR3 has 16 amino acids. CDR1 LGHNT and CDR2 FRNRAP come from the germline V gene. Trimming stripped 7 bases from V and 1 base from J, with 19 bases between.

A word on this clone: The junction departs from germline at one end; a sequencing error may be responsible. The CDR3 coding sequence is TGTGCCAGCGGCCTCTCGACTAGCGGGAGCTACAATGTGCAGTTCTTC. This codes for CASGLSTSGSYNVQFF. This sequence joins TRBV4-2 and TRBJ2-1, with 12 bases that match TRBD2. From germline, CDR1 is LGHNA and CDR2 YNFKEQ. The CDR3 consists of 16 residues.

This rearrangement joins TRBV6-1 to TRBJ2-5; 7 positions agree with TRBD2. This CDR3 region has 14 residues. V trimming: 7 bases; J trimming: 5 bases; junction bases outside the gene matches: 10. From germline, CDR1 is MNHNS and CDR2 SASEGT. CDR3 nucleotide sequence: TGTGCCAGCACCGAGCGGGGCCGCGGGGAGACCCAGTACTTC. It codes for CASTERGRGETQYF.